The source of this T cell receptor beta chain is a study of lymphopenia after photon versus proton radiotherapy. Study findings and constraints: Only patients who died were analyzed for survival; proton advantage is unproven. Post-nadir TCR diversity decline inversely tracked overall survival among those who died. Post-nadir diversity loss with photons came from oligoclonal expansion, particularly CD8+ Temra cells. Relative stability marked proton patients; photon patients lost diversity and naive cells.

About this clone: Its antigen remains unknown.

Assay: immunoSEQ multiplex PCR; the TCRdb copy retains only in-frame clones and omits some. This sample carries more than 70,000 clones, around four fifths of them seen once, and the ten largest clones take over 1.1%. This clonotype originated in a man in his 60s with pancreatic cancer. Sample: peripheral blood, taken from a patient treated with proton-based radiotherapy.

Here the CDR3 DNA reads TGCAGCGCGCGAGGGGGGGGACCGTACGAGCAGTACTTC. Translating gives CSARGGGPYEQYF. The V and J genes are TRBV29-1 and TRBJ2-7, with a possible D match to TRBD2 (7 bases). V lost 7 bases and J 4 bases, leaving 17 bases between the germline ends. Germline V lookup: CDR1 SQVTM, CDR2 ANQGSEA. The length of the CDR3 is 13 residues.